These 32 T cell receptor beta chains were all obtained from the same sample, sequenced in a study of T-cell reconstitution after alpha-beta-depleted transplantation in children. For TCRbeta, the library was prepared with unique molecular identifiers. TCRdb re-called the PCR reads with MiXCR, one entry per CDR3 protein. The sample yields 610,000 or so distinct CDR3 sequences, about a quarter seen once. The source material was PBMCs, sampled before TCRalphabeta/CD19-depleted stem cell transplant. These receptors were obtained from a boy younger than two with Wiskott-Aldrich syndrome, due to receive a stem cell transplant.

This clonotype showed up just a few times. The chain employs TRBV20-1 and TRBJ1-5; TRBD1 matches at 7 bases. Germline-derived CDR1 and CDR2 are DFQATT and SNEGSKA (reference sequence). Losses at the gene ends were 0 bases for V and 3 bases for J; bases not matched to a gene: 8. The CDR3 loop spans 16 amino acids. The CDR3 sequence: CSARDRPGQHNQPQHF. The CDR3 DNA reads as TGCAGTGCTAGAGATCGACCGGGACAGCACAATCAGCCCCAGCATTTT.

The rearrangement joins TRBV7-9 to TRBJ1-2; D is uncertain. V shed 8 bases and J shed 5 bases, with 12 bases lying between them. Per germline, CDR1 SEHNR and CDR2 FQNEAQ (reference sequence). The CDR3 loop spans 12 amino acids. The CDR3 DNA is TGTGCCAGCGGAATCCCGGGATATGGCTACACCTTC. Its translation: CASGIPGYGYTF.

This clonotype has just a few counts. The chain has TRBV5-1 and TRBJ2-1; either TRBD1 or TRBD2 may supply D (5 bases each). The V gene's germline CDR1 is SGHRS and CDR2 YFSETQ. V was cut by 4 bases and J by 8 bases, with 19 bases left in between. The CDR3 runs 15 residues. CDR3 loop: CASSRRFPEGDEQFF. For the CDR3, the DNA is TGCGCCAGCAGCCGGAGGTTCCCGGAAGGGGATGAGCAGTTCTTC.

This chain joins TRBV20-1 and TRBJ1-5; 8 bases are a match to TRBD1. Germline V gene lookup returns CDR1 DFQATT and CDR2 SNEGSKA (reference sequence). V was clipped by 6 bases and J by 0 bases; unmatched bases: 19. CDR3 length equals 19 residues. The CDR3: CSANCLDRGAPYSNQPQHF. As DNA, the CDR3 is TGCAGTGCCAACTGCCTTGACAGGGGCGCCCCTTATAGCAATCAGCCCCAGCATTTT.

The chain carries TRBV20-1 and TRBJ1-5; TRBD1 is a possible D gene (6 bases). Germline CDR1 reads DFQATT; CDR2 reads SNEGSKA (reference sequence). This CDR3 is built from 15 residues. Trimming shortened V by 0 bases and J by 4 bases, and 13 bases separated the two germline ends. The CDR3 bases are TGCAGTGCTAGAGATCCCAGGGGCCAAAATCAGCCCCAGCATTTT. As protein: CSARDPRGQNQPQHF.

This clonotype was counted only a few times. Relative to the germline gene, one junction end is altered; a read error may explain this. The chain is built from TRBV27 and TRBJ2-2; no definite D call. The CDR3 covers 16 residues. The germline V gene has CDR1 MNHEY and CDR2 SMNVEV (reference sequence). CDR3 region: CAISFYLGPNTGELFF. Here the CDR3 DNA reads TGTGCCATCAGTTTTTACTTAGGACCGAACACCGGGGAGCTGTTTTTT.

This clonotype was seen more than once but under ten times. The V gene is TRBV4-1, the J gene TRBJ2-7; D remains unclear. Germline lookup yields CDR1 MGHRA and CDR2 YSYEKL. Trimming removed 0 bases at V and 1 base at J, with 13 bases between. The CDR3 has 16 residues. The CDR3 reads CASSQEGFGGSYEQYF. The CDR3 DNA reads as TGCGCCAGCAGCCAAGAAGGGTTCGGCGGTTCCTACGAGCAGTACTTC.

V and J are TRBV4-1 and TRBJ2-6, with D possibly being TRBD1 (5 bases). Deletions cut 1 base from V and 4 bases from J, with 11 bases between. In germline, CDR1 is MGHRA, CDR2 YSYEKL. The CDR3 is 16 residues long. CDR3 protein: CASSQGGSRGANVLTF. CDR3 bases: TGCGCCAGCAGCCAAGGGGGCTCAAGAGGGGCCAACGTCCTGACTTTC.

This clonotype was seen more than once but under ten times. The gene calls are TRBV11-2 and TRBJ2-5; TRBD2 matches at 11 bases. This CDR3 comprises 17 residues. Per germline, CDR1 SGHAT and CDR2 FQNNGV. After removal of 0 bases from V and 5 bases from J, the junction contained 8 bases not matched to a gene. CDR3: CASSLEGTSGSWETQYF. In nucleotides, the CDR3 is TGTGCCAGCAGCTTAGAAGGCACTAGCGGGAGTTGGGAGACCCAGTACTTC.

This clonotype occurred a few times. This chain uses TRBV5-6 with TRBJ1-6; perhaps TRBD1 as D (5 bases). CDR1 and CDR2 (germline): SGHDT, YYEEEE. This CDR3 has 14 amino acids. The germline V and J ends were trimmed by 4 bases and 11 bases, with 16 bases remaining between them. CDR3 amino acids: CASSRPGPQAPLHF. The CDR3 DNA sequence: TGTGCCAGCAGCAGGCCGGGACCCCAAGCACCCCTCCACTTT. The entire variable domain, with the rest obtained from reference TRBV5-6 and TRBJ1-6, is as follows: DAGVTQSPTHLIKTRGQQVTLRCSPKSGHDTVSWYQQALGQGPQFIFQYYEEEERQRGNFPDRFSGHQFPNYSSELNVNALLLGDSALYLCASSRPGPQAPLHFGNGTRLTVT.

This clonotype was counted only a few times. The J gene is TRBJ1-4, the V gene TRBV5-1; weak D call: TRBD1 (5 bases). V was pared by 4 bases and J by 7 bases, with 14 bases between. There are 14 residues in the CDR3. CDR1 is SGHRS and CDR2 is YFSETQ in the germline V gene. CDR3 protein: CASSAGTHGEKLFF. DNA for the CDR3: TGCGCCAGCAGCGCAGGGACCCACGGTGAAAAACTGTTTTTT. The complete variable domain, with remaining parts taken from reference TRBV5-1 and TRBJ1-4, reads KAGVTQTPRYLIKTRGQQVTLSCSPISGHRSVSWYQQTPGQGLQFLFEYFSETQRNKGNFPGRFSGRQFSNSRSEMNVSTLELGDSALYLCASSAGTHGEKLFFGSGTQLSVL.

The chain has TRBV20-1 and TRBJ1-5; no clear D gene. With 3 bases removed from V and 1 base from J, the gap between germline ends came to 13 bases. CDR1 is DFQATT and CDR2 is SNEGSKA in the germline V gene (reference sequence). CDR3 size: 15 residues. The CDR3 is CSASRLLISNQPQHF. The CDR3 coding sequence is TGCAGTGCTAGTCGGCTTCTAATAAGCAATCAGCCCCAGCATTTT.

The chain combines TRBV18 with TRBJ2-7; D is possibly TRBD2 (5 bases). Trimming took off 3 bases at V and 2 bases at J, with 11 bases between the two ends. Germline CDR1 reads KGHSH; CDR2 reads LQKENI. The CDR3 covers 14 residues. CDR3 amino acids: CASSPSSNAYEQYF. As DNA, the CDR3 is TGTGCCAGCTCACCTTCTAGCAACGCCTACGAGCAGTACTTC.

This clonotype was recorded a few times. As DNA, the CDR3 is TGTGCCATAGGACAGGGTGGAGATAGCAATCAGCCCCAGCATTTT. The encoded protein is CAIGQGGDSNQPQHF. The chain combines TRBV10-3 with TRBJ1-5, with TRBD1 matching over 8 bases. With V trimmed by 9 bases and J by 0 bases, 7 bases remained unmatched. The CDR3 is made up of 15 amino acids. CDR1 and CDR2 (germline): ENHRY, SYGVKD.

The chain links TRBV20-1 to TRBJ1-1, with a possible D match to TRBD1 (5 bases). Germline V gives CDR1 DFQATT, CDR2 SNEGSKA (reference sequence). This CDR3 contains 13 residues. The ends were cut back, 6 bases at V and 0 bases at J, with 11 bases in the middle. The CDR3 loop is CSARMGVNTEAFF. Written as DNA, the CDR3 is TGCAGTGCCAGAATGGGGGTGAACACTGAAGCTTTCTTT.

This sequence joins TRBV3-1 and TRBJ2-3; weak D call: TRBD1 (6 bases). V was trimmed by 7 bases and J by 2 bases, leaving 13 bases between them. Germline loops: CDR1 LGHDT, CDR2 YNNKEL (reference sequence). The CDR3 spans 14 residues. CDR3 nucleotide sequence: TGTGCCAGCATACCAGGGGACAACACAGATACGCAGTATTTT. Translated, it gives CASIPGDNTDTQYF.

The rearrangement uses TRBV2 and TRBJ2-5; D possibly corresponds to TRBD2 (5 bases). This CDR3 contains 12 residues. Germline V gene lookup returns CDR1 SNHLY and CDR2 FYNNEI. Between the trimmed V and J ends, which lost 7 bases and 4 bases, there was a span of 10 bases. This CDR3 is CASNREAETQYF. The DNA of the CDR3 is TGTGCCAGCAACCGGGAAGCAGAGACCCAGTACTTC.

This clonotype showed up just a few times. The CDR3 loop reads CASSVGDSDYYEQYF. CDR3 coding DNA: TGTGCCAGCAGCGTAGGTGATAGCGACTACTACGAGCAGTACTTC. This chain links TRBV9 with TRBJ2-7, with D possibly TRBD2 on 5 matching bases. Germline CDR1 SGDLS, CDR2 YYNGEE. Trimming took 0 bases from V and 3 from J, leaving 13 bases between them. There are 15 residues in the CDR3.

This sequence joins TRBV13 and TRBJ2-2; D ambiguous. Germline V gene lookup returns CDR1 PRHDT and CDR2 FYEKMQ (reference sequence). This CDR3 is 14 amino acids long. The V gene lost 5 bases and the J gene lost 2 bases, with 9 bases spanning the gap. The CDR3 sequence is CASSPNYNTGELFF. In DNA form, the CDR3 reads TGTGCCAGCAGCCCCAATTATAACACCGGGGAGCTGTTTTTT.

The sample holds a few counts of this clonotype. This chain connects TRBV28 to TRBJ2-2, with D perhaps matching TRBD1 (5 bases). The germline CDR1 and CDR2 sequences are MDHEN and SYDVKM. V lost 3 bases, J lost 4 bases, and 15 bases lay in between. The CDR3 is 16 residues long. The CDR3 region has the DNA TGTGCCAGCAGTTTTCCCAGGGTTTTTGGCACCGGGGAGCTGTTTTTT. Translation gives CASSFPRVFGTGELFF.

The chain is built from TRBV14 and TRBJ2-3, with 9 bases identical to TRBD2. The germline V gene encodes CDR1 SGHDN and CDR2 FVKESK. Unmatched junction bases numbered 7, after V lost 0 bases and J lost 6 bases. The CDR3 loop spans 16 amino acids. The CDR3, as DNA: TGTGCCAGCAGCCAAGATGTGGCGGGAGGGCCGGATACGCAGTATTTT. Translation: CASSQDVAGGPDTQYF.

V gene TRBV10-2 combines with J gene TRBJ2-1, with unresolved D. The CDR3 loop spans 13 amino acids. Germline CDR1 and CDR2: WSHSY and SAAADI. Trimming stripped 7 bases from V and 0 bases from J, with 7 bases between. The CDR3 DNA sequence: TGCGCCAGCAATCAACTCTCCTACAATGAGCAGTTCTTC. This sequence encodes CASNQLSYNEQFF.

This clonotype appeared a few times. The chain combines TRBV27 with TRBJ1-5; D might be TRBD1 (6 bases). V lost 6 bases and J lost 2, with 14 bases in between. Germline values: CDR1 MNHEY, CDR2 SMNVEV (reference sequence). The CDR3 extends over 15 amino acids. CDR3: CASRGGGLGNQPQHF. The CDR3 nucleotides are TGTGCCAGCAGGGGTGGGGGCTTGGGCAATCAGCCCCAGCATTTT.

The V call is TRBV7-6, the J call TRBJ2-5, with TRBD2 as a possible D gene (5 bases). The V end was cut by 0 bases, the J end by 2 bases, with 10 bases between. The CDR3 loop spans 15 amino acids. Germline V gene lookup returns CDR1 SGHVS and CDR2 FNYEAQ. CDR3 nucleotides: TGTGCCAGCAGCTTAGCTCTGCGGGTACAAGAGACCCAGTACTTC. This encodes CASSLALRVQETQYF.

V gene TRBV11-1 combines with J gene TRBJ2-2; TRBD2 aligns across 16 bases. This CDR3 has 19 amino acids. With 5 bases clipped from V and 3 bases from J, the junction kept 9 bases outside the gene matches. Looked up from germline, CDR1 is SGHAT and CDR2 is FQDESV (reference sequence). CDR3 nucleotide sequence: TGTGCCAGCAGCGGAGGAGGGACTAGCGGGAGGGCCTACACCGGGGAGCTGTTTTTT. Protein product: CASSGGGTSGRAYTGELFF.

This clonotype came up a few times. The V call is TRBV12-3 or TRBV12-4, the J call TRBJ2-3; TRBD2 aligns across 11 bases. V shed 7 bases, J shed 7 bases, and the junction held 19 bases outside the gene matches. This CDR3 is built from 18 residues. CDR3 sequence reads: CASISRFQVASGRNTQYF. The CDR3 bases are TGTGCCAGCATCTCCCGTTTCCAGGTGGCTAGCGGGAGGAATACGCAGTATTTT.

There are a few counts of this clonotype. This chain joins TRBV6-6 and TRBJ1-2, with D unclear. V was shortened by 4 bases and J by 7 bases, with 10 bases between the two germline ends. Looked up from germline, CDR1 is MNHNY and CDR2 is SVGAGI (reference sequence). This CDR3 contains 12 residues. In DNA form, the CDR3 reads TGTGCCAGCAGTTCCGCGGCAGGTGGCTACACCTTC. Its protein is CASSSAAGGYTF.

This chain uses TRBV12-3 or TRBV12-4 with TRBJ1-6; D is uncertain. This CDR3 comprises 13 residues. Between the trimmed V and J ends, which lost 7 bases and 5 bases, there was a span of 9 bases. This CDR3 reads CASTQTHNSPLHF. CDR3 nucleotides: TGTGCCAGCACCCAGACCCATAATTCACCCCTCCACTTT.

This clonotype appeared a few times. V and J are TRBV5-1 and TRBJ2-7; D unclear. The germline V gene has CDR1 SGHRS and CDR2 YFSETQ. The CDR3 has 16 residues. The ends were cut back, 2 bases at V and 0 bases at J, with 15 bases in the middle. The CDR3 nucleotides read TGCGCCAGCAGCTTATTAGGAGCGACCTACTCCTACGAGCAGTACTTC. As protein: CASSLLGATYSYEQYF.

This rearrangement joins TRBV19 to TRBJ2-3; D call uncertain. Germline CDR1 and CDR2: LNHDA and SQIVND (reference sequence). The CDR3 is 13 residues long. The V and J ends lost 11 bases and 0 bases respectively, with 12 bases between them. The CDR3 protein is CASKRASTDTQYF. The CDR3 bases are TGTGCCTCAAAGCGAGCTAGCACAGATACGCAGTATTTT. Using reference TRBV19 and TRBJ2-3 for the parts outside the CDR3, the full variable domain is DGGITQSPKYLFRKEGQNVTLSCEQNLNHDAMYWYRQDPGQGLRLIYYSQIVNDFQKGDIAEGYSVSREKKESFPLTVTSAQKNPTAFYLCASKRASTDTQYFGPGTRLTVL.

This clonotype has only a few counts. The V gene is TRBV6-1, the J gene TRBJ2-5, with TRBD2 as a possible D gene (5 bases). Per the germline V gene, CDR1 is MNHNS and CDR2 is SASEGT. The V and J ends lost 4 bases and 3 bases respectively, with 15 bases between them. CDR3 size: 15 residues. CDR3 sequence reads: CASSVVHPGEETQYF. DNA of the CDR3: TGTGCCAGCAGTGTAGTACACCCCGGGGAAGAGACCCAGTACTTC.

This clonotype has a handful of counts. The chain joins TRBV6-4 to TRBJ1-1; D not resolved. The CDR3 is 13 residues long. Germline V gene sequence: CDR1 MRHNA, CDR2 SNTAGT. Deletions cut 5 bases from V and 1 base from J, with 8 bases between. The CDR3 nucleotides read TGTGCCAGCAGTAGGGAAGAGAACACTGAAGCTTTCTTT. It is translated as CASSREENTEAFF.